These T cell receptor beta chains were read from a single sample in a study of resident and recirculating memory T cells in vitiligo. The protocol was immunoSEQ multiplex PCR, while the TCRdb copy is restricted to in-frame clones and leaves out a portion. This table has 65,000 to 80,000 clones, 90% to 95% appearing once. The material sequenced was blood. These receptors all come from a male donor with vitiligo. Both conserved end residues are part of each CDR3. A D gene is named only where the DNA matches it firmly. The size field is filled for only some rows; it gives once, few, many or a size class.

>TRBD2|TRBJ2-1|NA|TRBV5-1
CASSPASGNEQFF
TGCGCCAGCAGCCCGGCTAGCGGAAATGAGCAGTTCTTC
>NA|TRBJ2-3|NA|TRBV7-2
CASSSYTDTQYF
TGTGCCAGCAGCTCTTACACAGATACGCAGTATTTT
>NA|TRBJ2-5|few|TRBV7-2
CASSLGQGWETQYF
TGTGCCAGCAGCTTAGGACAAGGTTGGGAGACCCAGTACTTC
>TRBD2|TRBJ2-7|NA|TRBV6-6
CASSYSRRAGQGGQYF
TGTGCCAGCAGTTACTCAAGGCGAGCGGGGCAAGGAGGGCAGTACTTC
>NA|TRBJ2-7|NA|TRBV6-5
CASSYSDSAYEQYF
TGTGCCAGCAGTTACTCGGATAGCGCCTACGAGCAGTACTTC
>TRBD1|TRBJ1-1|once|TRBV7-8
CATLRGPDTEAFF
TGTGCCACTCTCAGGGGGCCTGACACTGAAGCTTTCTTT
>NA|TRBJ2-7|NA|TRBV11-3
CASSLVVGVLYEQYF
TGTGCCAGCAGCTTAGTCGTGGGAGTTCTCTACGAGCAGTACTTC
>NA|TRBJ1-2|NA|TRBV7-9
CASSPGTSGYTF
TGTGCCAGCAGCCCCGGGACTTCAGGCTACACCTTC
>NA|TRBJ2-1|NA|TRBV29-1
CSVERLDNEQFF
TGCAGCGTTGAGAGGCTGGACAATGAGCAGTTCTTC
>NA|TRBJ1-5|NA|TRBV28
CASSPSRTVLYF
TGTGCCAGCAGCCCCTCGAGGACAGTGTTGTATTTT
>NA|TRBJ1-2|NA|TRBV19
CASSIIAYYGYTF
TGTGCCAGTAGTATTATAGCCTACTATGGCTACACCTTC
>TRBD2|TRBJ2-3|NA|TRBV4-1
CASSLISSGSTDTQYF
TGCGCCAGCAGCCTTATCTCTAGCGGGAGCACAGATACGCAGTATTTT
>TRBD2|TRBJ2-7|once|TRBV4-2
CASSQVGTRTYEQYF
TGTGCCAGCAGCCAAGTAGGGACTAGAACCTACGAGCAGTACTTC
>NA|TRBJ2-1|NA|TRBV5-1
CASSPQSGSYNEQFF
TGCGCCAGCAGCCCCCAGAGCGGCTCCTACAATGAGCAGTTCTTC
>TRBD2|TRBJ2-3|NA|TRBV7-7
CASSPGRTSEDTQYF
TGTGCCAGCAGCCCGGGAAGGACTAGCGAGGATACGCAGTATTTT
>TRBD2|TRBJ2-1|NA|TRBV12-5
CASGLLPGLVTEQFF
TGTGCTAGTGGTCTACTCCCGGGACTAGTGACTGAGCAGTTCTTC
>NA|TRBJ1-1|NA|TRBV2
CASSGTANTEAFF
TGTGCCAGCAGTGGGACAGCCAACACTGAAGCTTTCTTT
>TRBD1|TRBJ2-4|NA|TRBV27
CASTQSGQVGIQYF
TGTGCCAGCACCCAAAGCGGACAGGTGGGCATTCAGTACTTC
>NA|TRBJ1-1|NA|TRBV7-9
CASSFLPEAFF
TGTGCCAGCAGCTTTCTACCGGAAGCTTTCTTT
>TRBD2|TRBJ2-7|NA|TRBV27
CASSLTGLPYEQYF
TGTGCCAGCAGTTTAACGGGACTACCCTACGAGCAGTACTTC
>TRBD1|TRBJ2-1|NA|TRBV27
CASTWGTGYVLAYNEQFF
TGTGCCAGCACCTGGGGGACAGGGTACGTTCTAGCTTACAATGAGCAGTTCTTC
>TRBD2|TRBJ2-7|NA|TRBV5-1
CASKGGSSYEQYF
TGCGCCAGCAAGGGCGGGAGCTCCTACGAGCAGTACTTC
>NA|TRBJ1-2|NA|TRBV5-4
CASSAGGPSGYTF
TGTGCCAGCAGCGCGGGGGGGCCCTCTGGCTACACCTTC
>TRBD2|TRBJ2-5|NA|TRBV4-2
CASSQDLGSGRETQYF
TGTGCCAGCAGCCAAGATTTGGGTAGCGGGAGAGAGACCCAGTACTTC
>NA|TRBJ1-4|NA|TRBV27
CASSRDRGATNEKLFF
TGTGCCAGCAGTCGCGACCGTGGGGCGACTAATGAAAAACTGTTTTTT
>NA|TRBJ1-1|NA|TRBV4-1
CASSQPLTGRGAFF
TGCGCCAGCAGCCAACCCCTAACAGGGAGGGGAGCTTTCTTT
>NA|TRBJ1-1|NA|TRBV5-5
CASIVEGGAEAFF
TGTGCCAGCATCGTGGAAGGGGGAGCTGAAGCTTTCTTT
>NA|TRBJ2-2|NA|TRBV10-3
CAIGGDTGELFF
TGTGCCATTGGAGGGGACACCGGGGAGCTGTTTTTT
>NA|TRBJ1-4|NA|TRBV2
CASSTQGPNEKLFF
TGTGCCAGCAGTACCCAGGGGCCTAATGAAAAACTGTTTTTT
>TRBD1|TRBJ1-2|NA|TRBV10-3
CATLTDRVMFNGYTF
TGTGCCACCCTAACGGACAGGGTTATGTTCAATGGCTACACCTTC
>NA|TRBJ2-1|few|TRBV9
CASSAPTSYNEQFF
TGTGCCAGCAGCGCCCCGACTAGTTACAATGAGCAGTTCTTC
>TRBD1|TRBJ1-2|few|TRBV7-9
CASSLQTGENYGYTF
TGTGCCAGCAGCTTACAGACAGGGGAAAACTATGGCTACACCTTC
>TRBD1|TRBJ2-1|NA|TRBV29-1
CSVPDRGPEYNEQFF
TGCAGCGTACCGGACAGGGGCCCCGAGTACAATGAGCAGTTCTTC
>TRBD2|TRBJ2-4|few|TRBV13
CASSLGRGGAAGIQYF
TGTGCCAGCAGCTTAGGCCGGGGAGGGGCAGCGGGCATTCAGTACTTC